This T cell receptor beta chain was documented in a study of blood T cell repertoires in COVID-19 (dated by TCRdb to between 2020 and 2021). Describing the broader study: Samples covering the acute and convalescent phases of COVID-19 were provided by collaborators in the United States, Italy and Spain. The samples were drawn from the first 160 participants of the ongoing ImmuneRACE study and from 1,254 subjects provided by 6 global collaborators. Deeply sampled blood TCRbeta repertoires from subjects exposed to, actively infected with, or recovered from COVID-19 were included in the dataset. The material from the prospective study consisted of cDNA or gDNA derived from T cells, B-cell-depleted T cells, or PBMCs. The repertoires were released in a freely available public database meant as a resource for research on the immune response to SARS-CoV-2. A de-identified subject ID, COVID-19 status, age in years and sex were almost always included in the sample metadata. Where HLA class I and class II types were available, the types were taken from metadata supplied by the sample provider, not from assay-based typing.

The paper as a whole reports these results and caveats: The amount of clinical and demographic metadata varied by source and participant and was provided uncurated.

The CDR3 sequence holds 14 residues, the cysteine and phenylalanine included. Only the CDR3 region is kept as DNA, spanning 42 bases read in frame from base 1. As for this clone: It lacks a known antigen. No qualities accompany the bases; no much larger clone lies one base away.

TCRbeta CDR3 regions were amplified from genomic DNA by means of the immunoSEQ Assay, a bias-controlled multiplex PCR. Processing in the source paper ran as follows. The number of nucleated cells in each sample was estimated from the amplification of reference gene primers within the assay. Sequence reads were collapsed and filtered to measure the absolute abundance of every unique TCRbeta CDR3 rearrangement. Productive Simpson clonality was computed per sample as the square root of Simpson's diversity index over productive rearrangements. TCRdb took this table from immuneACCESS and kept in-frame rearrangements with V and J called. Such tables lack part of the clones; where checked against another copy, unresolved V genes explain under half of the gap, and the rest is unexplained. V, J and clone size reflect that table, while D and trimming were determined from the DNA. For this sample the table gives roughly 320,000 clones, of which about nine tenths were detected only once. The ten largest make up about 4% of the sample.

Enrolling through a virtual design, the prospective study's participants ranged in age from roughly 18 to 95 years and lived across 24 United States geographic areas. To assign participants to cohorts, the prospective study relied on clinical history that participants themselves reported in a screening survey and a study questionnaire. Recovered participants in ImmuneRACE Cohort 3 were defined by two consecutive negative NP/OP PCR tests, clearance by a healthcare professional, or resolution of symptoms. Mobile phlebotomists in the prospective study collected whole blood, serum and a nasopharyngeal or oropharyngeal swab from every participant. Prospective study participants could optionally give additional blood draws and questionnaires over an approximately 2-month period. Prospective study blood samples were shipped either frozen or at room temperature before DNA extraction.

The V and J segments used are TRBV21-1 and TRBJ2-5; the table's D call, TRBD2, was not checked against the DNA. TRBV21-1 is a recognized pseudogene. This clonotype was sampled from a man younger than 45 who had recovered from COVID-19. Specimen: PBMCs or T cells enriched from blood (not recorded which). The DNA reads TGTGCCAGCAGCAAAGGCGACTGCCAAGAGACCCAGTACTTC. It translates as CASSKGDCQETQYF.